These 6 T cell receptor beta chains share one sample of origin, sequenced in a study of persistence of HIV-infected CD4 T cells. The immunoSEQ assay was version 4, run in survey mode. Sequencing used immunoSEQ multiplex PCR; TCRdb keeps in-frame clones, though not all of them. This sample has some 37,000 clones; 82% occur once, and the top ten carry almost 1%. Cells were stimulated with overlapping HIV-1 Gag 15-mer peptides. CD40L/CD69 double-negative CD45RO-high memory CD4+ T cells were collected. These receptors have no known antigen. This specimen was cultured CD4+ T cells from PBMCs, taken from a patient who received antiretroviral therapy. The source is an adult with HIV. The donor label of this sample is uncertain.

V gene TRBV6-5 combines with J gene TRBJ2-5; TRBD2 agrees at 7 bases. The germline V gene encodes CDR1 MNHEY and CDR2 SVGAGI. The CDR3 is made up of 14 amino acids. V was pared by 6 bases and J by 5 bases, with 9 bases of the junction left unmatched. The CDR3 loop reads CASSPLGGEETQYF. CDR3 nucleotide sequence: TGTGCCAGCAGCCCGCTGGGGGGGGAGGAGACCCAGTACTTC.

DNA of the CDR3: TGTGCCAGCAGCCAAGTGCGGGTAAATTCACCCCTCCACTTT. Amino acid sequence: CASSQVRVNSPLHF. This rearrangement joins TRBV3-1 (or the pseudogene TRBV3-2) to TRBJ1-6; D remains ambiguous. V shed 1 base and J shed 7 bases, with 8 bases lying between them. The length of the CDR3 is 14 residues. Germline V gene data show CDR1 as LGHDT and CDR2 as YNNKEL (reference sequence).

The V and J genes are TRBV12-3 or TRBV12-4 and TRBJ2-2; D unclear. The CDR3 is 12 amino acids. The ends were cut back, 6 bases at V and 7 bases at J, with 9 bases in the middle. Written as DNA, the CDR3 is TGTGCCAGCAGCCCGCCCATCGGGGAGCTGTTTTTT. Translating gives CASSPPIGELFF.

The gene calls are TRBV5-6 and TRBJ2-7; D is tentatively TRBD1 or TRBD2 (5 bases each). The V end lost 6 bases, the J end lost 2 bases, and 12 bases lay between the germline ends. In germline, CDR1 is SGHDT, CDR2 YYEEEE. The CDR3 loop spans 13 amino acids. The DNA of the CDR3 is TGTGCCAGCACGGGACCCGCGGCCTACGAGCAGTACTTC. This gives the protein CASTGPAAYEQYF.

Here the CDR3 reads CASRGRFVRDYNSPLHF. The CDR3 DNA reads TGCGCCAGCAGAGGGAGGTTTGTCCGGGACTATAATTCACCCCTCCACTTT. This chain joins TRBV4-1 and TRBJ1-6; D uncertain. The CDR3 has 17 amino acids. Trimming cost V 6 bases and J 3 bases, with 18 bases left between them. Germline lookup yields CDR1 MGHRA and CDR2 YSYEKL.

The V call is TRBV2, the J call TRBJ1-1, with D uncertain. The ends were cut back, 7 bases at V and 4 bases at J, with 16 bases in the middle. The CDR3 extends over 14 amino acids. The V gene's germline CDR1 is SNHLY and CDR2 FYNNEI. CDR3 loop: CASKAARRGTEAFF. Written as DNA, the CDR3 is TGTGCCAGCAAGGCGGCACGTCGGGGCACTGAAGCTTTCTTT.